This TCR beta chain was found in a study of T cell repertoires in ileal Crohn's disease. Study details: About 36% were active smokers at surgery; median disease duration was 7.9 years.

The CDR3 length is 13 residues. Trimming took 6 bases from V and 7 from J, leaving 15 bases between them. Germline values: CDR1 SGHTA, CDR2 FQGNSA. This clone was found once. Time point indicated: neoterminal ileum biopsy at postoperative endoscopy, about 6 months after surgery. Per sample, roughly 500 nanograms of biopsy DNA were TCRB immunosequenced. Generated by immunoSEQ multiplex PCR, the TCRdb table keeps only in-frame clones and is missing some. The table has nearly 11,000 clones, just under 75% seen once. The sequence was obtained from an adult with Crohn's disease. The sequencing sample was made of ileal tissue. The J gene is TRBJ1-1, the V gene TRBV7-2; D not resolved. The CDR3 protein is CASRATAVSEAFF. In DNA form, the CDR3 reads TGTGCCAGCAGGGCGACGGCGGTGAGTGAAGCTTTCTTT.